Following are 25 T cell receptor beta chains from one sample sequenced in a study of T cell responses to AZD1222 COVID-19 vaccine. Only in-frame clones appear in the TCRdb table, and some are missing; sequencing was by immunoSEQ multiplex PCR. The sample records more than 85,000 clones, about 86% being singletons. Sequenced here: peripheral blood, sampled on day 0 of AZD1222 vaccination. The receptors derive from an adult in good health.

The chain employs TRBV15 and TRBJ1-1, with 12 bases matching TRBD1. CDR3 size: 15 residues. From germline, CDR1 is LNHNV and CDR2 YYDKDF (reference sequence). With V trimmed by 9 bases and J by 4 bases, 9 bases remained unmatched. The CDR3 DNA reads as TGTGCCACGGAAGAGGGACAGGGGGCGCGCACTGAAGCTTTCTTT. It codes for CATEEGQGARTEAFF.

This chain connects TRBV27 to TRBJ1-6; D may be TRBD1 (5 bases). Trimming removed 2 bases at V and 6 bases at J, with 11 bases between. The CDR3 runs 15 residues. The V gene's germline CDR1 is MNHEY and CDR2 SMNVEV (reference sequence). The CDR3 DNA sequence: TGTGCCAGCAGTTTACTGGGGGAGGGTAATTCACCCCTCCACTTT. Translation gives CASSLLGEGNSPLHF.

V gene TRBV5-1 combines with J gene TRBJ1-2; D ambiguous. The V and J ends lost 2 bases and 1 base respectively, with 9 bases between them. The CDR3 runs to 14 residues. From germline, CDR1 is SGHRS and CDR2 YFSETQ. CDR3: CASSLLTLNYGYTF. The CDR3 coding sequence is TGCGCCAGCAGCTTACTGACACTTAACTATGGCTACACCTTC. The full variable domain, in which reference TRBV5-1 and TRBJ1-2 provide the parts outside the CDR3, is KAGVTQTPRYLIKTRGQQVTLSCSPISGHRSVSWYQQTPGQGLQFLFEYFSETQRNKGNFPGRFSGRQFSNSRSEMNVSTLELGDSALYLCASSLLTLNYGYTFGSGTRLTVV.

This clone was picked up one time. The gene calls are TRBV6-1 and TRBJ2-7, with TRBD1 matching 11 bases. This CDR3 is built from 16 residues. J gave up 1 base and V 2 bases, and 4 bases lay outside the gene matches. CDR1 and CDR2 (germline): MNHNS, SASEGT. The CDR3 nucleotides are TGTGCCAGCAGTGAACCGGGACAGGGGGGATCCTACGAGCAGTACTTC. This translates into CASSEPGQGGSYEQYF.

This clone was found once. J is TRBJ1-3 and V is TRBV5-1, with 8 bases that match TRBD1. V lost 4 bases and J lost 0; bases outside the gene matches: 3. From germline, CDR1 is SGHRS and CDR2 YFSETQ. The CDR3 is 15 residues long. CDR3 DNA: TGCGCCAGCAGCCGGGGACAGGACTCTGGAAACACCATATATTTT. This gives the protein CASSRGQDSGNTIYF.

This clone has a handful of counts. This rearrangement joins TRBV30 to TRBJ2-1, with TRBD1 as a possible D gene (6 bases). This CDR3 is 12 amino acids long. Trimming removed 1 base at V and 9 bases at J, with 10 bases between. CDR1 and CDR2 (germline): GTSNPN, SVGIG (reference sequence). The CDR3 sequence: CAWSAAGVEQFF. In DNA form, the CDR3 reads TGTGCCTGGAGTGCCGCAGGGGTTGAGCAGTTCTTC.

This chain connects TRBV6-2 or TRBV6-3 to TRBJ1-5; 7 nucleotides line up with TRBD1. This CDR3 comprises 14 residues. The germline CDR1 and CDR2 sequences are MNHEY and SVGEGT. The ends lost 5 bases at V and 2 bases at J; junction bases unmatched: 3. The CDR3 is CASSRDSGNQPQHF. The CDR3 coding sequence is TGTGCCAGCAGTCGGGACAGTGGCAATCAGCCCCAGCATTTT.

V usage is TRBV7-8 and J usage is TRBJ1-6, with TRBD1 identical over 10 bases. The CDR3 covers 14 residues. The germline CDR1 and CDR2 sequences are SGHVS and FQNEAQ. Germline trimming cut 3 bases from V and 9 bases from J; bases unmatched to any gene: 2. The CDR3 sequence is CASSFGDRGSPLHF. The DNA of the CDR3 is TGTGCCAGCAGCTTCGGGGACAGGGGTTCACCCCTCCACTTT. The full variable domain, with the rest looked up from reference TRBV7-8 and TRBJ1-6, is GAGVSQSPRYKVAKRGQDVALRCDPISGHVSLFWYQQALGQGPEFLTYFQNEAQLDKSGLPSDRFFAERPEGSVSTLKIQRTQQEDSAVYLCASSFGDRGSPLHFGNGTRLTVT.

The chain employs TRBV7-2 and TRBJ2-5, with 10 bases that match TRBD1. Per the germline V gene, CDR1 is SGHTA and CDR2 is FQGNSA. J gave up 5 bases and V 3 bases, and 6 bases lay outside the gene matches. This CDR3 is 15 amino acids long. The CDR3 reads CASSFDRGHGETQYF. In nucleotides, the CDR3 is TGTGCCAGCAGCTTCGACAGGGGGCACGGGGAGACCCAGTACTTC.

The chain uses TRBV6-5 and TRBJ1-1; a possible D gene is TRBD1 (5 bases). V lost 8 bases and J 4 bases, leaving 17 bases between the germline ends. CDR1 and CDR2 (germline): MNHEY, SVGAGI. CDR3 length: 14 residues. CDR3 DNA: TGTGCCAGCTTGAGTCAGGGATCTGGCACTGAAGCTTTCTTT. Its protein product is CASLSQGSGTEAFF.

The chain recombines TRBV28 with TRBJ1-2; D uncertain. This CDR3 is 14 amino acids long. Trimming stripped 10 bases from V and 0 bases from J, with 15 bases between. Germline CDR1 MDHEN, CDR2 SYDVKM. This chain's CDR3 is CAIQRQVPNYGYTF. CDR3 bases: TGTGCCATCCAGCGGCAGGTACCTAACTATGGCTACACCTTC.

This chain links TRBV6-5 with TRBJ1-1; 9 bases are a match to TRBD1. Germline V gene lookup returns CDR1 MNHEY and CDR2 SVGAGI. The V and J ends lost 8 bases and 5 bases, in that order; junction bases with no gene match: 12. CDR3 length: 15 residues. The CDR3 DNA reads as TGTGCCAGCCGACGCTTGGGACAGGGTGTGACTGAAGCTTTCTTT. Protein: CASRRLGQGVTEAFF.

The chain links TRBV7-2 to TRBJ2-5; no firm D call. This CDR3 contains 15 residues. V lost 3 bases to trimming and J lost 7 bases, with 18 bases between them. Germline V gene sequence: CDR1 SGHTA, CDR2 FQGNSA. Here the CDR3 reads CASSFSRSTSGTQYF. The CDR3 bases are TGTGCCAGCAGCTTTTCTAGGAGTACCTCCGGGACCCAGTACTTC.

This chain joins TRBV7-2 and TRBJ2-3; D gene unclear. The ends were cut back, 2 bases at V and 2 bases at J, with 14 bases in the middle. Germline CDR1 SGHTA, CDR2 FQGNSA. This CDR3 comprises 16 residues. The CDR3, as DNA: TGTGCCAGCAGCTTACAACCTGGCAGCCCCACAGATACGCAGTATTTT. Translated, it gives CASSLQPGSPTDTQYF.

J is TRBJ1-1 and V is TRBV11-2, with TRBD1 identical over 8 bases. V lost 4 bases and J lost 12; bases outside the gene matches: 10. CDR1 is SGHAT and CDR2 is FQNNGV in the germline V gene. CDR3 size: 13 residues. The CDR3 spells CASSYSQGAMSFF. In DNA, the CDR3 is TGTGCCAGCAGCTACTCCCAGGGGGCTATGTCTTTCTTT.

The chain combines TRBV19 with TRBJ2-7; no clear D. Germline V gene sequence: CDR1 LNHDA, CDR2 SQIVND (reference sequence). The CDR3 contains 13 residues. The germline V and J ends were trimmed by 5 bases and 2 bases, with 10 bases remaining between them. In nucleotides, the CDR3 is TGTGCCAGTAGTCTATCGCCTGCCTACGAGCAGTACTTC. It is translated as CASSLSPAYEQYF.

CDR3 bases: TGCGCCAGCAGCTTGGCCAGTCTTTACGAGCAGTACTTC. Translated: CASSLASLYEQYF. The rearrangement links TRBV5-1 to TRBJ2-7, with D unresolved. Germline values: CDR1 SGHRS, CDR2 YFSETQ. V lost 0 bases to trimming and J lost 4 bases, with 8 bases between them. The CDR3 sequence is 13 residues long.

The chain recombines TRBV30 with TRBJ1-2, with D possibly being TRBD1 (5 bases). This CDR3 region has 12 residues. Germline CDR1 reads GTSNPN; CDR2 reads SVGIG (reference sequence). V lost 4 bases and J lost 4, with 10 bases in between. CDR3 nucleotide sequence: TGTGCCTGGACGGGGGAGGCCTATGGCTACACCTTC. It yields the protein CAWTGEAYGYTF.

For this clone: One junction end disagrees with the germline gene, perhaps due to a read error. The chain combines TRBV7-9 with TRBJ1-2; D uncertain. The CDR3 sequence is 12 residues long. CDR1 and CDR2 from the germline V gene are SEHNR and FQNEAQ (reference sequence). The CDR3 DNA reads as TGTGCCAGCAGCCTAGCGGGGTACAGCTACACCTTC. Its protein is CASSLAGYSYTF.

The chain uses TRBV7-2 and TRBJ2-7; D perhaps matches TRBD2 (6 bases). The CDR3 covers 13 residues. The germline CDR1 and CDR2 sequences are SGHTA and FQGNSA. Trimming removed 1 base from V and 5 bases from J, with 9 bases in between. The CDR3: CASSLGGVDEQYF. CDR3 DNA sequence: TGTGCCAGCAGCTTAGGGGGGGTGGACGAGCAGTACTTC.

The chain recombines TRBV5-5 with TRBJ2-1; D is perhaps TRBD2 (5 bases). Germline-derived CDR1 and CDR2 are SGHKS and YYEKEE (reference sequence). The CDR3 runs to 15 residues. Deletions cut 0 bases from V and 7 bases from J, with 14 bases between. This CDR3 is CASSLGGQRRNEQFF. The CDR3, as DNA: TGTGCCAGCAGCTTGGGAGGGCAGCGGAGGAATGAGCAGTTCTTC.

The chain recombines TRBV3-1 (or the pseudogene TRBV3-2) with TRBJ2-1; D might be TRBD1 or TRBD2, each matching 6 bases. There are 15 residues in the CDR3. CDR1 is LGHDT and CDR2 is YNNKEL in the germline V gene (reference sequence). V was pared by 1 base and J by 7 bases, with 14 bases between. The CDR3 sequence: CASSQAGAATNEQFF. The CDR3 DNA sequence: TGTGCCAGCAGCCAAGCGGGGGCCGCCACGAATGAGCAGTTCTTC.

The J gene is TRBJ2-7, the V gene TRBV5-4, with 7 bases that match TRBD1. CDR1 is SGHNT, CDR2 YYREEE, per germline (reference sequence). The CDR3 contains 15 residues. Trimming took 0 bases from V and 1 from J; bases not matched to a gene: 4. CDR3 bases: TGTGCCAGCAGCTTGGCAAGGGGGCAATCCTACGAGCAGTACTTC. Its translation is CASSLARGQSYEQYF.

The CDR3: CASSKPIGISYEQYF. The CDR3 DNA sequence: TGTGCCAGCAGTAAACCTATAGGGATCTCCTACGAGCAGTACTTC. This chain uses TRBV6-2 or TRBV6-3 with TRBJ2-7; no definite D call. Germline CDR1 MNHEY, CDR2 SVGEGT. The CDR3 has 15 residues. The ends were cut back, 5 bases at V and 0 bases at J, with 14 bases in the middle.

This sequence joins TRBV19 and TRBJ1-5, with a possible D match to TRBD1 (5 bases). Germline V gene data show CDR1 as LNHDA and CDR2 as SQIVND (reference sequence). Between the trimmed V and J ends, which lost 9 bases and 2 bases, there was a span of 23 bases. The CDR3 consists of 17 residues. The CDR3 spells CASAGAGWDLGNQPQHF. DNA for the CDR3: TGTGCCAGCGCCGGGGCAGGGTGGGATTTGGGCAATCAGCCCCAGCATTTT.